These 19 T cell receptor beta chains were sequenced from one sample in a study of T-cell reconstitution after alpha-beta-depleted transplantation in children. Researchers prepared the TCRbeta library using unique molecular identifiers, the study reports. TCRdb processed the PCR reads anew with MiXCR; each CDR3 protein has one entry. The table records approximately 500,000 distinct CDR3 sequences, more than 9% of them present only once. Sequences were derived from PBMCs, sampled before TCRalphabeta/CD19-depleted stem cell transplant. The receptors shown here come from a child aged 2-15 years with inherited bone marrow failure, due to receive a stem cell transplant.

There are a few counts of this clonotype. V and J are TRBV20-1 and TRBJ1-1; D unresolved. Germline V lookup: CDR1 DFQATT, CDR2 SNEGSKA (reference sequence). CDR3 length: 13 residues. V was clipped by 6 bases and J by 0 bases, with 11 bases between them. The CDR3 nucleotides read TGCAGTGCCCAGGACGGGCTGAACACTGAAGCTTTCTTT. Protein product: CSAQDGLNTEAFF.

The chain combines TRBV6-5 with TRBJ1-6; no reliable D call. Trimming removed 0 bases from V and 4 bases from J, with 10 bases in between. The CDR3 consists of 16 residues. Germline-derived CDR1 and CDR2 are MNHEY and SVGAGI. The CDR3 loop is CASSYSRRLYNSPLHF. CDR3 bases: TGTGCCAGCAGTTACTCACGACGGCTTTATAATTCACCCCTCCACTTT.

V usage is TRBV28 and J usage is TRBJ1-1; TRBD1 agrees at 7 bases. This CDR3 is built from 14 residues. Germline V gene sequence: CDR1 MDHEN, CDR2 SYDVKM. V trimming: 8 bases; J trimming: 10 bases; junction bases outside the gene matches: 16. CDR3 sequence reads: CASHIIQGPPRAFF. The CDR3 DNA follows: TGTGCCAGCCATATCATACAGGGGCCGCCGAGAGCTTTCTTT.

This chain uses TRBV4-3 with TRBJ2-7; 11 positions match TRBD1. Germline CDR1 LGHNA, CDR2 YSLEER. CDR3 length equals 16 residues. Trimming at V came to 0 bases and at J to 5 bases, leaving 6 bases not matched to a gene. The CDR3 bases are TGCGCCAGCAGCCAAGATCCGGGACAGGGGGTCGACGAGCAGTACTTC. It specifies CASSQDPGQGVDEQYF.

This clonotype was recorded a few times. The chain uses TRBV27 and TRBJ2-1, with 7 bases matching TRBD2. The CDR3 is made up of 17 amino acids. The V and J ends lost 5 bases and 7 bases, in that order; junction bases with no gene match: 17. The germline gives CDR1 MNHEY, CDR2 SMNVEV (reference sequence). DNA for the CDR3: TGTGCCAGCAGTCCTTACTCGGGAGGCCTCGATCGGAATGAGCAGTTCTTC. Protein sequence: CASSPYSGGLDRNEQFF.

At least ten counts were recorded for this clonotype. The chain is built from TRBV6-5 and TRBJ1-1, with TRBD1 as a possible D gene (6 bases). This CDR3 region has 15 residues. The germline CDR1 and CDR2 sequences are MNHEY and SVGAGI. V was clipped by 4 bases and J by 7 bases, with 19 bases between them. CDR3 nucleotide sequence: TGTGCCAGCAGTTCGTTATTGCAGGGGACGGGTGAAGCTTTCTTT. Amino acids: CASSSLLQGTGEAFF.

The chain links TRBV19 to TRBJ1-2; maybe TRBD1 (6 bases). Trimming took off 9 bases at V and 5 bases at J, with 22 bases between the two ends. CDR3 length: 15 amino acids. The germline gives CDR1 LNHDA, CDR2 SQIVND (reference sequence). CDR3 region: CASSPPDRRGYGYTF. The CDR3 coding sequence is TGTGCCAGCAGTCCCCCAGACAGGCGTGGGTATGGCTACACCTTC.

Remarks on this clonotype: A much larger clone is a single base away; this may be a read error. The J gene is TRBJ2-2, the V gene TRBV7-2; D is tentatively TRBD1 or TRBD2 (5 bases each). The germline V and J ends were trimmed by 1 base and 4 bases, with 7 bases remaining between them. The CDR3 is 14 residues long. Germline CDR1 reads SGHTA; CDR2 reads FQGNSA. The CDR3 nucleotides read TGTGCCAGCAGCTTAGAGGGGAGCACCGGGGAGCTGTTTTTT. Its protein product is CASSLEGSTGELFF.

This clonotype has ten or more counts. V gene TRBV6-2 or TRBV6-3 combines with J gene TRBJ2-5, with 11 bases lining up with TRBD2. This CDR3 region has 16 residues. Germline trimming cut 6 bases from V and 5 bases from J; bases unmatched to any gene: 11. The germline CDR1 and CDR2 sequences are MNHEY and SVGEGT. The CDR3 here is CASSPGTSGPWETQYF. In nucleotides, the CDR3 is TGTGCCAGCAGCCCTGGGACTAGCGGCCCCTGGGAGACCCAGTACTTC.

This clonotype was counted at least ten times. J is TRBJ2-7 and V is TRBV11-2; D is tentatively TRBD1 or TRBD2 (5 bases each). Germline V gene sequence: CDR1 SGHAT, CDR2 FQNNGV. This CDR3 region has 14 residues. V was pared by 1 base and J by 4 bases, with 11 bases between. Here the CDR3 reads CASSLGPGRYEQYF. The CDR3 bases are TGTGCCAGCAGCTTAGGGCCGGGACGGTACGAGCAGTACTTC.

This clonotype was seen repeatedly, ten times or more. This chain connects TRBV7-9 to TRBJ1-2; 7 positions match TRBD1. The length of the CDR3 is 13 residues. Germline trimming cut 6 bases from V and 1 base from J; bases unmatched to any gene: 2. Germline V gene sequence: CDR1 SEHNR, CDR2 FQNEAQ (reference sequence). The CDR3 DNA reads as TGTGCCAGCAGAGGGACAGATAACTATGGCTACACCTTC. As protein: CASRGTDNYGYTF.

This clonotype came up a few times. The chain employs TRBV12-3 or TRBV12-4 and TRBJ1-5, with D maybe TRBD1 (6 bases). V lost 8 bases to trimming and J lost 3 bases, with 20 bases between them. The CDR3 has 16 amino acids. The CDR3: CASSLPGAGINQPQHF. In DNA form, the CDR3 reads TGTGCCAGCTCTTTACCGGGGGCAGGGATCAATCAGCCCCAGCATTTT.

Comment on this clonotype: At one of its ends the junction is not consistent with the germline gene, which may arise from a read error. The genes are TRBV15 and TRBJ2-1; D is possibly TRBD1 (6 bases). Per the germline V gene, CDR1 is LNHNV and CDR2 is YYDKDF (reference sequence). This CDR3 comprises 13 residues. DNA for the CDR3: TGTGCCACCACTCACAGGGCAGGGAATGGGCAGTTCTTC. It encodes CATTHRAGNGQFF.

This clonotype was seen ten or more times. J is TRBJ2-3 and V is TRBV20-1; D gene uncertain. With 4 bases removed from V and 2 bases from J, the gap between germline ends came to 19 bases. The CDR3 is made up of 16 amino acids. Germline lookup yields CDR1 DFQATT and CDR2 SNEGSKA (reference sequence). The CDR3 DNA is TGCAGTGCTACCCGCTACTTGGGATCCGACACAGATACGCAGTATTTT. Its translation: CSATRYLGSDTDTQYF.

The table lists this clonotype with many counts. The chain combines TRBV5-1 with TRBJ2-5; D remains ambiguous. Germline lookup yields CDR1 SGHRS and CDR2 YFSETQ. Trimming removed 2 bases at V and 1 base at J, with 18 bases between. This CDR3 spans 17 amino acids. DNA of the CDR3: TGCGCCAGCAGCTTAGAAAGTGGTACCCAGTTCCAAGAGACCCAGTACTTC. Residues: CASSLESGTQFQETQYF.

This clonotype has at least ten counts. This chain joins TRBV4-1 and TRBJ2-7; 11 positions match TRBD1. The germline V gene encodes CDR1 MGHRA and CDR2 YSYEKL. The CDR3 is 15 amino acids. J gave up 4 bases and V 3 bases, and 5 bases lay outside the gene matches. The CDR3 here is CASSHLDRGQYEQYF. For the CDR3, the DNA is TGCGCCAGCAGCCACCTGGACAGGGGGCAATACGAGCAGTACTTC.

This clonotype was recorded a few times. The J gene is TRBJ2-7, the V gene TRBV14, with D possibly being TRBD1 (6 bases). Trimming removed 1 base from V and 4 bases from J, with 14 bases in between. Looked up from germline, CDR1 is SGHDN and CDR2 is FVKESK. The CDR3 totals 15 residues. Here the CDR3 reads CASSQVAGVGYEQYF. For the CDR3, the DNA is TGTGCCAGCAGCCAAGTTGCAGGGGTTGGGTACGAGCAGTACTTC.

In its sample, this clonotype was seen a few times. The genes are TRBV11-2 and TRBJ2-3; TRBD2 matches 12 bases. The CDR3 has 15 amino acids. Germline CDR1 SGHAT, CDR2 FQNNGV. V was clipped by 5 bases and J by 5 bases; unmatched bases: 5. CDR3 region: CASSHLAGGEDTQYF. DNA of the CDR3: TGTGCCAGCAGCCACCTAGCGGGAGGGGAAGATACGCAGTATTTT.

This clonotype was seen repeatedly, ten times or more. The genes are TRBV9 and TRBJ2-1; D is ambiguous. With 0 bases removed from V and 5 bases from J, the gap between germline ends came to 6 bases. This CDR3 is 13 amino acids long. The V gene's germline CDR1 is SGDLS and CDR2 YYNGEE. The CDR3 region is CASSVGQDNEQFF. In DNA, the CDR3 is TGTGCCAGCAGCGTAGGTCAGGACAATGAGCAGTTCTTC.